The 3 T cell receptor beta chains below were found in one sample sequenced in a study of neurological immune-mediated disorders. TCRdb fed the 5' RACE reads into MiXCR, producing one record per CDR3 protein. The table shows 30,000 to 40,000 distinct CDR3 sequences, with 3% to 4% occurring only once. Sequenced material: PBMCs. The receptors were gathered from a man aged 30 to 45 with multiple sclerosis.

Relative to its sample, this clonotype is medium-sized. The chain carries TRBV5-1 and TRBJ2-7; tentative D call: TRBD1 (6 bases). Germline loops: CDR1 SGHRS, CDR2 YFSETQ. V lost 2 bases and J 6 bases, leaving 15 bases between the germline ends. This CDR3 has 14 amino acids. CDR3 DNA: TGCGCCAGCAGCTTCGATTACAGGGCTCTCGAGCAGTACTTC. Its protein product is CASSFDYRALEQYF.

This clonotype was seen at least ten times. The chain has TRBV29-1 and TRBJ2-3, with D unclear. This CDR3 has 14 residues. Trimming cost V 6 bases and J 0 bases, with 13 bases left between them. CDR1 and CDR2 from the germline V gene are SQVTM and ANQGSEA. The CDR3, as DNA: TGCAGCGTGAGCCGGACGGTGAGCACAGATACGCAGTATTTT. This encodes CSVSRTVSTDTQYF.

This clonotype was recorded a few times. The chain recombines TRBV24-1 with TRBJ2-1; D not resolved. The germline CDR1 and CDR2 sequences are KGHDR and SFDVKD. Trimming took off 5 bases at V and 6 bases at J, with 10 bases between the two ends. This CDR3 is built from 13 residues. The CDR3 DNA is TGTGCCACCAGTGGCAGTCCTACCAATGAGCAGTTCTTC. It is translated as CATSGSPTNEQFF.